The source of this T cell receptor beta chain is a study of T-cell reconstitution after alpha-beta-depleted transplantation in children. This clonotype turned up a few times. As yet, its antigen is unknown. Germline CDR1 and CDR2: SGHVS and FNYEAQ. V was pared by 5 bases and J by 9 bases, with 17 bases between. There are 13 residues in the CDR3. Study-level results: Surviving thymic progenitors and recipient T cells were the source of high TCRbeta diversity at day 60 in some patients.

The library targeted TCRbeta and was prepared with unique molecular identifiers. Each CDR3 protein is one row after TCRdb ran MiXCR on the PCR reads. Here the sample spans 45,000 to 50,000 distinct CDR3 sequences, roughly 52% being singletons. The chain links TRBV7-6 to TRBJ2-7; D possibly matches TRBD1 or TRBD2 (5 bases each). This sample comprised peripheral blood, obtained before TCRalphabeta/CD19-depleted stem cell transplant. The clonotype was recovered from a boy younger than two with SCID, due to receive a stem cell transplant. The CDR3 sequence: CASSPTAGGLQYF. The CDR3 nucleotides read TGTGCCAGCAGCCCTACAGCTGGGGGTTTGCAGTACTTC.